These T cell receptor beta chains were read from a single sample in a study of CD8 T cells in ankylosing spondylitis. TCRdb reanalysed the 5' RACE reads using MiXCR and keeps one entry per CDR3 protein. The sample records about 100,000 distinct CDR3 sequences, under 30% being singletons. Sequencing was carried out using synovial fluid, either unsorted or a sorted T cell fraction (not recorded which). The receptors were gathered from a male donor with ankylosing spondylitis. Each CDR3 is given with its conserved first and last residue. The D gene is left open where the match is weak. Size is omitted from some rows. Given values are once, few, many or a class for expanded clones.

few	TRBV7-2	TRBJ2-1	TRBD2	CASSLGRLAGGGNEQFF	TGTGCCAGCAGCTTAGGGAGACTAGCGGGAGGGGGAAATGAGCAGTTCTTC
.	TRBV19	TRBJ2-5	.	CASSISGPETQYF	TGTGCCAGTAGTATATCGGGACCAGAGACCCAGTACTTC
.	TRBV24-1	TRBJ2-1	.	CATSDLGGDPNEQFF	TGTGCCACCAGTGATTTAGGAGGGGACCCCAATGAGCAGTTCTTC
.	TRBV7-8	TRBJ1-2	TRBD1	CASSLGTGVYGYTF	TGTGCCAGCAGCTTGGGGACAGGGGTCTATGGCTACACCTTC
many	TRBV15	TRBJ1-3	.	CATSSSWGFSGNTIYF	TGTGCCACCAGCAGCTCCTGGGGGTTCTCTGGAAACACCATATATTTT
.	TRBV11-2	TRBJ2-1	.	CASSPSEGSSYNEQFF	TGTGCCAGCAGCCCTTCTGAGGGGAGCTCCTACAATGAGCAGTTCTTC
few	TRBV2	TRBJ1-1	TRBD1	CATSKGAGTEAFF	TGTGCCACCAGCAAGGGGGCAGGGACTGAAGCTTTCTTT
few	TRBV7-9	TRBJ1-6	.	CASSLGRTNSGGSPLHF	TGTGCCAGCAGCTTAGGGAGGACCAACTCGGGGGGATCACCCCTCCACTTT
many	TRBV12-3/TRBV12-4	TRBJ2-7	.	CASSLWQSYEQYF	TGTGCCAGCAGTTTATGGCAGTCTTACGAGCAGTACTTC
.	TRBV27	TRBJ1-2	.	CASSLSAGEYAYGYTF	TGTGCCAGCAGTTTATCGGCGGGAGAGTATGCCTATGGCTACACCTTC
many	TRBV5-1	TRBJ1-2	TRBD1	CASKRQGTDYGYTF	TGCGCCAGCAAGCGACAGGGGACGGACTATGGCTACACCTTC
few	TRBV25-1	TRBJ1-3	.	CASSESLSSPPGNTIYF	TGTGCCAGCAGTGAAAGCCTAAGCTCACCGCCTGGAAACACCATATATTTT
many	TRBV5-1	TRBJ1-1	.	CASSLVSHQQNTEAFF	TGCGCCAGCAGCTTGGTTTCGCATCAGCAGAACACTGAAGCTTTCTTT
few	TRBV7-9	TRBJ1-2	TRBD1	CASSSILGQVSGYTF	TGTGCCAGCAGCTCGATCCTTGGACAGGTTTCTGGCTACACCTTC
few	TRBV29-1	TRBJ1-1	.	CSVERGGLSEAFF	TGCAGCGTTGAACGGGGCGGGTTATCTGAAGCTTTCTTT
many	TRBV24-1	TRBJ2-1	TRBD2	CATSDAKGTSVYNEQFF	TGTGCCACCAGTGATGCTAAAGGGACTAGCGTCTACAATGAGCAGTTCTTC
.	TRBV15	TRBJ2-6	.	CATSRVKAGANVLTF	TGTGCCACCAGCAGAGTCAAAGCCGGGGCCAACGTCCTGACTTTC
.	TRBV3-1	TRBJ2-2	.	CASSQEVNIANTGELFF	TGTGCCAGCAGCCAAGAGGTTAATATAGCGAACACCGGGGAGCTGTTTTTT
.	TRBV20-1	TRBJ2-7	TRBD1	CSASGDRGLVHEQYF	TGCAGTGCTAGTGGGGACAGGGGCCTTGTCCACGAGCAGTACTTC
once	TRBV5-1	TRBJ2-1	TRBD2	CASSLDASGSYNEQFF	TGCGCCAGCAGCTTGGATGCTAGCGGGAGTTACAATGAGCAGTTCTTC
many	TRBV11-2	TRBJ2-3	TRBD2	CASSLHRTSGRRTDTQYF	TGTGCCAGCAGCCTACACCGGACTAGCGGGAGGCGAACAGATACGCAGTATTTT
few	TRBV7-9	TRBJ2-1	TRBD2	CASSLGVSGRVGEQFF	TGTGCCAGCAGCTTAGGGGTTAGCGGGAGGGTCGGTGAGCAGTTCTTC
few	TRBV30	TRBJ2-2	.	CAWETGESGELFF	TGTGCCTGGGAGACTGGAGAGAGCGGGGAGCTGTTTTTT
.	TRBV10-3	TRBJ1-1	.	CAISESGEYYEAFF	TGTGCCATCAGTGAATCAGGGGAGTACTATGAAGCTTTCTTT
.	TRBV20-1	TRBJ2-5	TRBD2	CSARAPGLAGVETQYF	TGCAGTGCTAGAGCCCCGGGACTAGCGGGAGTAGAGACCCAGTACTTC
few	TRBV2	TRBJ2-7	TRBD2	CASSEGISGSYEQYF	TGTGCCAGCAGTGAAGGGATTAGCGGGAGTTACGAGCAGTACTTC
few	TRBV4-2	TRBJ2-7	.	CASSQMRGIGYEQYF	TGTGCCAGCAGCCAGATGAGGGGTATAGGCTACGAGCAGTACTTC
.	TRBV20-1	TRBJ1-4	TRBD1	CSAGAGGVNEKLFF	TGCAGTGCTGGGGCAGGGGGTGTAAATGAAAAACTGTTTTTT
few	TRBV12-3/TRBV12-4	TRBJ1-2	.	CASSFQGPRPLNYGYTF	TGTGCCAGCAGTTTTCAGGGGCCCCGGCCCCTTAACTATGGCTACACCTTC
.	TRBV5-1	TRBJ2-1	.	CASSLQNEQFF	TGCGCCAGCAGCTTACAAAATGAGCAGTTCTTC
few	TRBV7-8	TRBJ2-2	.	CASSLLDRYTGELFF	TGTGCCAGCAGCCTCCTTGACAGATACACCGGGGAGCTGTTTTTT